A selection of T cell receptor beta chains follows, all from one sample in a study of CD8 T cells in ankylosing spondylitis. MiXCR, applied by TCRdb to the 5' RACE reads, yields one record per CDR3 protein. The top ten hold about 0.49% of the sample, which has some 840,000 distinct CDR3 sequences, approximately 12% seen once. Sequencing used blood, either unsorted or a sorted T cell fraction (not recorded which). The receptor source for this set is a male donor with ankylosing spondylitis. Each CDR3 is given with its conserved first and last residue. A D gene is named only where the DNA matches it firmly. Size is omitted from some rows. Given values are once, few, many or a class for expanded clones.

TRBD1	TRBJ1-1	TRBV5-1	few	CASSLGQGGRLSEAFF	TGCGCCAGCAGCTTGGGACAGGGAGGCAGACTAAGTGAAGCTTTCTTT
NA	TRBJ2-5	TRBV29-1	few	CSTMGGGETQYF	TGCAGCACCATGGGGGGCGGGGAGACCCAGTACTTC
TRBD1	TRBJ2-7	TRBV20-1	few	CSARAGTENYEQYF	TGCAGTGCTAGAGCCGGGACAGAGAACTACGAGCAGTACTTC
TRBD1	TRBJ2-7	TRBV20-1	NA	CSARDPRTGSGDEQYF	TGCAGTGCTAGAGATCCCCGGACAGGGAGTGGGGACGAGCAGTACTTC
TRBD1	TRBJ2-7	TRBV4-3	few	CASSHRQGEGYEQYF	TGCGCCAGCAGCCACAGACAGGGAGAGGGCTACGAGCAGTACTTC
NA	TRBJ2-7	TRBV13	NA	CASSLGGQGVYEQYF	TGTGCCAGCAGCTTAGGTGGCCAGGGAGTCTACGAGCAGTACTTC
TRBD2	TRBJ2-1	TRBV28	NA	CASRIAGGPGNEQFF	TGTGCCAGCAGGATCGCGGGAGGGCCTGGCAATGAGCAGTTCTTC
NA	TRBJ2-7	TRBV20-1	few	CSASRTAYEQYF	TGCAGTGCTAGTAGGACTGCCTACGAGCAGTACTTC
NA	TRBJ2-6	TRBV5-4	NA	CASSLEIGANVLTF	TGTGCCAGCAGCTTGGAGATTGGGGCCAACGTCCTGACTTTC
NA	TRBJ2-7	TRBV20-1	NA	CSATVATSYEQYF	TGCAGTGCTACAGTAGCGACGTCCTACGAGCAGTACTTC
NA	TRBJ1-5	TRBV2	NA	CASSEDVRGFYQPQHF	TGTGCCAGCAGTGAAGATGTTCGGGGTTTCTATCAGCCCCAGCATTTT
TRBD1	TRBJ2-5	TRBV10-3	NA	CAISKDRGQETQYF	TGTGCCATCAGTAAGGACAGGGGGCAAGAGACCCAGTACTTC
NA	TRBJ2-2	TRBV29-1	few	CSAMPQGRTGELFF	TGCAGCGCTATGCCCCAGGGAAGAACCGGGGAGCTGTTTTTT
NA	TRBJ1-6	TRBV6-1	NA	CASSRQGGNNSPLHF	TGTGCCAGCAGCCGGCAGGGTGGGAATAATTCACCCCTCCACTTT
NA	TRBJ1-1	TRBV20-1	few	CSAGRDVREAFF	TGCAGTGCAGGGCGGGACGTCCGTGAAGCTTTCTTT
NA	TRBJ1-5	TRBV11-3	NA	CASSLAVLRAQHF	TGTGCCAGCAGCTTAGCCGTCCTCCGGGCCCAGCATTTT
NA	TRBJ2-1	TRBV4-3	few	CASSQDVQGLNNEQFF	TGCGCCAGCAGCCAAGATGTGCAGGGATTAAACAATGAGCAGTTCTTC
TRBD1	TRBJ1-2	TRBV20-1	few	CSAYTGGWGYTF	TGCAGTGCTTATACAGGGGGCTGGGGCTACACCTTC
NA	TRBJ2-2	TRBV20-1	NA	CSALQGFTGELFF	TGCAGTGCTCTCCAGGGATTCACCGGGGAGCTGTTTTTT
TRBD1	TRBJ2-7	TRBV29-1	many	CSVEEAQGAREQYF	TGCAGCGTTGAAGAGGCACAGGGGGCTCGGGAGCAGTACTTC
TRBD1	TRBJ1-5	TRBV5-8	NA	CASSARLTGFLGNQPQHF	TGTGCCAGCAGCGCTCGTCTGACAGGGTTTTTGGGCAATCAGCCCCAGCATTTT
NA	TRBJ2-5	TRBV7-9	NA	CASSAGWGGAETQYF	TGTGCCAGCAGCGCGGGCTGGGGGGGCGCGGAGACCCAGTACTTC
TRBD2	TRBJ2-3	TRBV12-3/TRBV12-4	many	CANARLAGGTKTQYF	TGTGCCAACGCACGCTTAGCGGGAGGTACTAAGACGCAGTATTTT
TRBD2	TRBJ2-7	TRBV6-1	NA	CASSQALAFYEQYF	TGTGCCAGCTCCCAGGCACTAGCGTTTTACGAGCAGTACTTC
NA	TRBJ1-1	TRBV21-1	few	CASSPRDRAIMNTEAFF	TGTGCCAGCAGCCCCCGGGACAGGGCGATCATGAACACTGAAGCTTTCTTT
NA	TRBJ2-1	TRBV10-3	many	CAINRNNEQFF	TGTGCCATCAACCGTAACAATGAGCAGTTCTTC
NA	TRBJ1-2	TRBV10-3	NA	CAISRDGVAYTF	TGTGCCATCAGCCGGGACGGTGTTGCCTACACCTTC
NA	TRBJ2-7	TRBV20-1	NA	CSARSGLRPEQYF	TGCAGTGCTAGATCGGGACTCCGGCCGGAGCAGTACTTC
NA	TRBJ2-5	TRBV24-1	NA	CATSDSLASETQYF	TGTGCCACCAGTGATTCCCTAGCTTCGGAGACCCAGTACTTC
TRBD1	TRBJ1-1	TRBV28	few	CASSVRGTEAFF	TGTGCCAGCAGTGTCAGGGGGACTGAAGCTTTCTTT
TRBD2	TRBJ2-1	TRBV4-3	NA	CASSQELAGAYNEQFF	TGCGCCAGCAGCCAAGAGCTAGCGGGGGCCTACAATGAGCAGTTCTTC
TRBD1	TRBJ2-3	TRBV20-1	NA	CSAQDREVGTDTQYF	TGCAGTGCTCAGGACAGGGAAGTAGGCACAGATACGCAGTATTTT
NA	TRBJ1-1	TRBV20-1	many	CSAKGQLNTEAFF	TGCAGTGCCAAAGGGCAGTTGAACACTGAAGCTTTCTTT
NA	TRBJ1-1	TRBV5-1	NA	CASSLVDGQAFF	TGCGCCAGCAGCTTGGTGGACGGACAAGCTTTCTTT
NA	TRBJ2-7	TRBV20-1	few	CSAREVPFAQQYF	TGCAGTGCTAGAGAAGTTCCCTTTGCACAGCAGTACTTC
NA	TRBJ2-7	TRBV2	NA	CASSGDNNEQYF	TGTGCCAGCAGTGGTGACAACAACGAGCAGTACTTC
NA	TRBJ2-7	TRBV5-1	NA	CASSRAGQTPREQYF	TGCGCCAGCAGCCGCGCGGGACAGACCCCTCGGGAGCAGTACTTC
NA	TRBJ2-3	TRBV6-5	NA	CASSFQGSPSTDTQYF	TGTGCCAGCAGTTTTCAGGGCTCCCCAAGCACAGATACGCAGTATTTT
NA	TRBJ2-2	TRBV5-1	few	CASNPGQLYTGELFF	TGCGCCAGCAACCCGGGACAACTCTACACCGGGGAGCTGTTTTTT
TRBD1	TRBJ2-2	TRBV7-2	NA	CASSDRQGAPGELFF	TGTGCCAGCAGCGATCGACAGGGGGCACCCGGGGAGCTGTTTTTT
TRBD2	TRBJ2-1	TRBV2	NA	CASTSSGAPYNEQFF	TGTGCCAGCACATCTAGCGGGGCGCCCTACAATGAGCAGTTCTTC
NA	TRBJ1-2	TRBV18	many	CASSPGAENYGYTF	TGTGCCAGCTCACCAGGGGCGGAAAACTATGGCTACACCTTC
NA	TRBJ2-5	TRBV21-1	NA	CASSKPENSGVRETQYF	TGTGCCAGCAGCAAACCGGAGAACAGTGGGGTTCGGGAGACCCAGTACTTC
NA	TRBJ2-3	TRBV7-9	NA	CASSSLGGDTQYF	TGTGCCAGCAGCTCCTTAGGTGGAGATACGCAGTATTTT
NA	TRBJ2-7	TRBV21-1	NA	CASSKVGPTLYEQYF	TGTGCCAGCAGCAAAGTGGGCCCTACCCTGTACGAGCAGTACTTC
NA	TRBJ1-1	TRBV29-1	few	CSVEGPWQGSTEAFF	TGCAGCGTTGAAGGGCCCTGGCAGGGATCGACTGAAGCTTTCTTT
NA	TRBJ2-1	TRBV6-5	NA	CASTQSYEQFF	TGTGCCAGCACCCAGAGCTATGAGCAGTTCTTC
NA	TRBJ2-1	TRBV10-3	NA	CAVSESLSGRYNEQFF	TGTGCCGTCAGTGAGTCTCTGAGCGGCCGCTACAATGAGCAGTTCTTC
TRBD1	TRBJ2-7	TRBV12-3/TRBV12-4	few	CASRPGTGASPSSYEQYF	TGTGCCAGCAGGCCCGGGACAGGTGCCTCTCCGAGCTCCTACGAGCAGTACTTC
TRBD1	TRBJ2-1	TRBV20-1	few	CSARDQGQGAWNEQFF	TGCAGTGCTAGAGATCAGGGACAGGGGGCCTGGAATGAGCAGTTCTTC
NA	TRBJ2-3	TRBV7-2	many	CASSLVGSSSTDTQYF	TGTGCCAGCAGCTTAGTAGGATCTTCTAGCACAGATACGCAGTATTTT
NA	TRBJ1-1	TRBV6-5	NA	CASSYRTGGFEAFF	TGTGCCAGCAGTTATAGAACAGGCGGGTTTGAAGCTTTCTTT
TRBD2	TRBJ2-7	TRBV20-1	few	CSARLAGGPYEQYF	TGCAGTGCTCGACTAGCGGGAGGACCCTACGAGCAGTACTTC
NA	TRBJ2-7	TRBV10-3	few	CAISEFRGTYEQYF	TGTGCCATCAGTGAGTTTAGGGGGACCTACGAGCAGTACTTC
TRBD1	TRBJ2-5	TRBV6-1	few	CASSGGGQGAGETQYF	TGTGCCAGCAGTGGGGGGGGACAGGGGGCTGGAGAGACCCAGTACTTC
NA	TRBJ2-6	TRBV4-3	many	CASSQDMRSGANVLTF	TGCGCCAGCAGCCAAGACATGCGGTCTGGGGCCAACGTCCTGACTTTC
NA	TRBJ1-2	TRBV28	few	CAVATSGPAWDYTF	TGTGCCGTAGCGACATCGGGCCCCGCCTGGGACTACACCTTC
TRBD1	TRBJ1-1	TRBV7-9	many	CASSTRTGNTEAFF	TGTGCCAGCAGCACACGGACAGGGAACACTGAAGCTTTCTTT
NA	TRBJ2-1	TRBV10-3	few	CAISYQGSSYNEQFF	TGTGCCATCAGTTACCAGGGTAGCTCCTACAATGAGCAGTTCTTC